This T cell receptor beta chain was retrieved from a study of CD8 T cells in Susac syndrome. About 0.45 to 1 ug RNA was reverse transcribed with random hexamers. immunoSEQ multiplex PCR amplified TCR beta CDR3 across 54 Vbeta, 13 Jbeta. TCRdb fed the immunoSEQ multiplex PCR reads into MiXCR, producing one record per CDR3 protein. The table shows approximately 230,000 distinct CDR3 sequences, with just over 90% occurring only once. Germline CDR1 is PRHDT and CDR2 is FYEKMQ (reference sequence). The CDR3 is 19 amino acids. V lost 5 bases and J lost 4, with 27 bases in between. In this sample, this clonotype turned up a few times. The multiple sclerosis control group comprised treatment-naive patients with stable or active relapsing-remitting disease.

Sequenced: CD4+ T cells from PBMCs. V gene TRBV13 combines with J gene TRBJ1-3, with TRBD1 as a possible D gene (5 bases). This TCR was sampled from a human donor with multiple sclerosis. The CDR3 sequence: CASSPRNPLQTDTGNTIYF. CDR3 sequence (DNA): TGTGCCAGCAGCCCCCGCAACCCCCTGCAGACAGATACGGGAAACACCATATATTTT.